These 2 T cell receptor beta chains were all obtained from the same sample, sequenced in a study of OX40 agonist ivuxolimab in advanced cancers. Here immunoSEQ multiplex PCR was the method, and the copy in TCRdb shows in-frame clones only, minus some. In the table there are over 14,000 clones, more than 70% of which are singletons. The sequencing used CD4+ or CD8+ T cells sorted from blood, collected in a trial of the OX40 agonist ivuxolimab. The source is an adult with an advanced solid tumor such as melanoma, head and neck, liver or kidney cancer.

The V call is TRBV4-3, the J call TRBJ2-1; 10 bases are shared with TRBD2. The junction had 6 bases not matched to a gene; V was cut back by 0 bases and J by 4 bases. The CDR3 spans 17 residues. Germline values: CDR1 LGHNA, CDR2 YSLEER. CDR3 sequence reads: CASSQDKPSGGYNEQFF. The CDR3 coding sequence is TGCGCCAGCAGCCAAGATAAGCCTAGCGGGGGTTACAATGAGCAGTTCTTC.

V and J are TRBV27 and TRBJ2-1; 9 bases align to TRBD2. Trimming at V came to 5 bases and at J to 15 bases, leaving 11 bases not matched to a gene. The CDR3 length is 13 residues. CDR1 and CDR2 (germline): MNHEY, SMNVEV (reference sequence). The CDR3 reads CASSIDSGTSPFF. DNA of the CDR3: TGTGCCAGCAGTATAGACTCCGGGACTAGCCCGTTCTTC.